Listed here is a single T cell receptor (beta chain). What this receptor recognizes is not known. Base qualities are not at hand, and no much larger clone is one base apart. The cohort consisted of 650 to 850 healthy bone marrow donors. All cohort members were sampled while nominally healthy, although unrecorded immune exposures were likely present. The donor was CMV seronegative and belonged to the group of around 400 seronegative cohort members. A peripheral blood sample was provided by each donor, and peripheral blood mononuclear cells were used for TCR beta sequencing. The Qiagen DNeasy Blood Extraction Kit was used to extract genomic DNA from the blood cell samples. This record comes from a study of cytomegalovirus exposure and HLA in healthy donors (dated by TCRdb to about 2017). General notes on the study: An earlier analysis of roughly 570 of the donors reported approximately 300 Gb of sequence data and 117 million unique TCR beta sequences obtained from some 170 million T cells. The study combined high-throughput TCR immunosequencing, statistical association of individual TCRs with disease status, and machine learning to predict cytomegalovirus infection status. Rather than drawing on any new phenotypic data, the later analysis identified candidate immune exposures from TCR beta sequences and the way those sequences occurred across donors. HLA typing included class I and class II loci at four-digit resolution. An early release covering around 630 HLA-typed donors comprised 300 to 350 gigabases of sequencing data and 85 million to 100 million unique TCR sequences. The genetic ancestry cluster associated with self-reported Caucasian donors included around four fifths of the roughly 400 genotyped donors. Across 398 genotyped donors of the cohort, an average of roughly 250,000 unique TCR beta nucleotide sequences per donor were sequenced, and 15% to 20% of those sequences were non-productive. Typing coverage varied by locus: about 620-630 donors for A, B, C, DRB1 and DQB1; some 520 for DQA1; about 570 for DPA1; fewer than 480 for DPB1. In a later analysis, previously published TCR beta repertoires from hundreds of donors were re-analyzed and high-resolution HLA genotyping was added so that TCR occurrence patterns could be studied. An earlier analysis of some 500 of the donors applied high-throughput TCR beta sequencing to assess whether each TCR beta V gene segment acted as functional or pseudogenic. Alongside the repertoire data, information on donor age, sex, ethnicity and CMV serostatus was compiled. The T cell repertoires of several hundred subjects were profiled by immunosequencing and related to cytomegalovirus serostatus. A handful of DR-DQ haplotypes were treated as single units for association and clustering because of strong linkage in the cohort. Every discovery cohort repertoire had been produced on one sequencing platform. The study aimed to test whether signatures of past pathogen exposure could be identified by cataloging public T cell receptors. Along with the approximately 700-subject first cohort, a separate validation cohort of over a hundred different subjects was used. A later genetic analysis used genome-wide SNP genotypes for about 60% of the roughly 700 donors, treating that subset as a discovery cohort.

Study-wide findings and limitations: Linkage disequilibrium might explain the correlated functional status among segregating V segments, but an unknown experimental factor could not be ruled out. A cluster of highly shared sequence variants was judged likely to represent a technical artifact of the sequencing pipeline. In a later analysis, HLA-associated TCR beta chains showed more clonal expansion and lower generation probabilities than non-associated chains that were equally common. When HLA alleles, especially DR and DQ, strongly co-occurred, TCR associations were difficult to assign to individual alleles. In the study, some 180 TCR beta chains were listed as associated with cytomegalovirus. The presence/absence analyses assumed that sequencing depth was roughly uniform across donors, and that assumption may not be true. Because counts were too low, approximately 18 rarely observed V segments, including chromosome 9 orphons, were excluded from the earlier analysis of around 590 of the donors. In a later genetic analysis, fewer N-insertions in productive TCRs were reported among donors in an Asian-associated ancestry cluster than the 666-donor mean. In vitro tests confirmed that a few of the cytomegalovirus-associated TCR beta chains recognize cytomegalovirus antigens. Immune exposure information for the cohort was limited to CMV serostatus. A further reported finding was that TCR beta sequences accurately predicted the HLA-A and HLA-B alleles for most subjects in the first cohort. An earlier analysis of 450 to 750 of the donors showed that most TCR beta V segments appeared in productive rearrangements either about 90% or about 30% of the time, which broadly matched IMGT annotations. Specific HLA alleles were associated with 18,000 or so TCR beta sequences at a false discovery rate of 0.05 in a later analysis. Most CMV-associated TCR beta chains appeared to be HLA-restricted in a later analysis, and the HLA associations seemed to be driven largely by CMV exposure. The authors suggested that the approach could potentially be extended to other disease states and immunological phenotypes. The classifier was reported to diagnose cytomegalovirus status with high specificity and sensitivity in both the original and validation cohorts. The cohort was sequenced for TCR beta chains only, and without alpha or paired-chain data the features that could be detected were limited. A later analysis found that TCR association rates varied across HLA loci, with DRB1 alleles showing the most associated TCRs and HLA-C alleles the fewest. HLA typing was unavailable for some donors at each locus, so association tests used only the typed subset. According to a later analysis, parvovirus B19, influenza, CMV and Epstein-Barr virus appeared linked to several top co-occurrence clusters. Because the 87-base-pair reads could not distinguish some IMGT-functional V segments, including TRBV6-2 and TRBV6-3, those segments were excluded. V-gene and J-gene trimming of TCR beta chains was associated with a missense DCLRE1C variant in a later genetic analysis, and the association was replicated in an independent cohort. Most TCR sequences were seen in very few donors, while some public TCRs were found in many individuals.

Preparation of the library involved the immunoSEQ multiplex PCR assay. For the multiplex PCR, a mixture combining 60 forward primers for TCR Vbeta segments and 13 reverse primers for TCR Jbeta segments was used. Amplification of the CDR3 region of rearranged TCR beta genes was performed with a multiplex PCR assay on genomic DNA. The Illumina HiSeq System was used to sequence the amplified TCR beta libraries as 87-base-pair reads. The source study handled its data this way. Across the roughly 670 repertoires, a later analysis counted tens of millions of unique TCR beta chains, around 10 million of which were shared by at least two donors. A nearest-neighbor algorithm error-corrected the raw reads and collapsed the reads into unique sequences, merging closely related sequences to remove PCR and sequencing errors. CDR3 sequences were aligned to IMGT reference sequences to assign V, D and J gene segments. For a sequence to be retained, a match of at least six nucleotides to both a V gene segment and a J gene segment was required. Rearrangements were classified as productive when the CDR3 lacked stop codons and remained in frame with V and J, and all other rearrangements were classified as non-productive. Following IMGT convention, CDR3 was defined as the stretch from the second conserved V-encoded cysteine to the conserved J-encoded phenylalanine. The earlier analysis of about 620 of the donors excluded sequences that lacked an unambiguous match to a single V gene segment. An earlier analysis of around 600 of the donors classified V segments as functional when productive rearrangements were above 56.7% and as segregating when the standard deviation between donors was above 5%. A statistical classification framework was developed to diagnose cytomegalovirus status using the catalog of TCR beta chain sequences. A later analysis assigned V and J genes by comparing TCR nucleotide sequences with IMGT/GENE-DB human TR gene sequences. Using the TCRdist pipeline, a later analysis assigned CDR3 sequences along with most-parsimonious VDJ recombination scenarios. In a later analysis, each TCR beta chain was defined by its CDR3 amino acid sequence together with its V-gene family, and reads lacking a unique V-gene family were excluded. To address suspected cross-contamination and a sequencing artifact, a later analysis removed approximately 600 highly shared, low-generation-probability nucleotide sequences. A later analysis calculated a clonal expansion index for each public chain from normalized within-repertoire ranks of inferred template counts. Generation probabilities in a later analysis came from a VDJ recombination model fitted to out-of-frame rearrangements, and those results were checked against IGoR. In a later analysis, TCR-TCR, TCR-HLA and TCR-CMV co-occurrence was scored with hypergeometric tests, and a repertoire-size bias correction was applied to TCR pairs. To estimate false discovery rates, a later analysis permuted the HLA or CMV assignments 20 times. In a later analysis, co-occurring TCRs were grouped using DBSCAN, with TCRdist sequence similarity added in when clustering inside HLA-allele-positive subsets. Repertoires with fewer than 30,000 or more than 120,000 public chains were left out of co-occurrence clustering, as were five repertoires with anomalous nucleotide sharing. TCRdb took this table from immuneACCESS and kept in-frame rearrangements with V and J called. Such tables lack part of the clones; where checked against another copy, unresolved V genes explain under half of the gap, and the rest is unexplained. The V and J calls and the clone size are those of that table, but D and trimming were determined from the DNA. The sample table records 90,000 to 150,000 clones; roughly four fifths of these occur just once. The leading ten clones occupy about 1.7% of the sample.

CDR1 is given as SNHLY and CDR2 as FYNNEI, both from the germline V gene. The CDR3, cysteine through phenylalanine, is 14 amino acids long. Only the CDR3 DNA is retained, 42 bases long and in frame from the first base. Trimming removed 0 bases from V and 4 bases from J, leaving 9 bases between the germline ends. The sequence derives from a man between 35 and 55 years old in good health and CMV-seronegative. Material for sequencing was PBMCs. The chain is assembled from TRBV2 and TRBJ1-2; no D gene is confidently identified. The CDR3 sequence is CASSEARGPYGYTF. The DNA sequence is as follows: TGTGCCAGCAGTGAAGCGCGGGGTCCCTATGGCTACACCTTC.